The clone carrying this TCR beta chain has only a few counts. The CDR3 covers 13 residues. Germline V lookup: CDR1 MGHRA, CDR2 YSYEKL. Deletions cut 1 base from V and 8 bases from J, with 8 bases between. The authors extracted RNA and reverse transcribed it into cDNA as the sequencing template. TCRdb keeps only in-frame clones here, not all; method: immunoSEQ multiplex PCR. The sample includes 110,000 to 150,000 clones, around 50% of them seen just once. The sample belongs to a study of CD8+ T cells in alopecia areata. The starting material was CD4+ T cells sorted from blood, obtained at week 0. The gene calls are TRBV4-1 and TRBJ1-4; no reliable D call. This sequence originates from a human donor with alopecia areata. For the CDR3, the DNA is TGCGCCAGCAGCCAAGCCCTGGGGGAAAAACTGTTTTTT. Encoded protein: CASSQALGEKLFF.